One sample yielded the 12 T cell receptor beta chains listed below, sequenced in a study of response to subunit inactivated influenza vaccine. In TCRdb, the RT-PCR reads were re-called with MiXCR into one record per CDR3 protein. The sample shows approximately 730,000 distinct CDR3 sequences, 11% to 15% of them seen only once. The sequences come from PBMCs from blood, collected roughly 2 weeks before vaccination. Source of these receptors: a middle-aged man who received an inactivated influenza vaccine.

Notes on this clonotype: Compared with germline, one end of the junction differs, possibly owing to a read error. The rearrangement uses TRBV20-1 and TRBJ1-5; TRBD1 matches at 8 bases. This CDR3 contains 15 residues. Germline values: CDR1 DFQATT, CDR2 SNEGSKA (reference sequence). The CDR3 nucleotides are TGCAGTGCTAGTCCGACAGGGGAGCGCAATCCGCCCCAGCATTTT. Residues: CSASPTGERNPPQHF.

This clonotype was counted many times. The chain joins TRBV20-1 to TRBJ2-7; D is perhaps TRBD2 (5 bases). This CDR3 has 14 residues. The ends were cut back, 0 bases at V and 6 bases at J, with 15 bases in the middle. In germline, CDR1 is DFQATT, CDR2 SNEGSKA (reference sequence). The CDR3 bases are TGCAGTGCTAGAGATAGGCCCCGTCGGGGCGAGCAGTACTTC. Its protein product is CSARDRPRRGEQYF.

This clonotype was counted between two and nine times. The chain uses TRBV14 and TRBJ2-2, with a weak D call TRBD2 (5 bases). Looked up from germline, CDR1 is SGHDN and CDR2 is FVKESK. The CDR3 runs to 14 residues. The V end was cut by 4 bases, the J end by 6 bases, with 12 bases between. Here the CDR3 DNA reads TGTGCCAGCAGCCCCGGGGTACAATCCGGGGAGCTGTTTTTT. This sequence encodes CASSPGVQSGELFF.

The V call is TRBV19, the J call TRBJ2-7; no firm D call. The CDR3 is 14 amino acids. V lost 5 bases to trimming and J lost 3 bases, with 14 bases between them. Germline V gene data show CDR1 as LNHDA and CDR2 as SQIVND (reference sequence). The CDR3: CASSPPGRNYEQYF. DNA for the CDR3: TGTGCCAGTAGTCCGCCGGGCAGGAACTACGAGCAGTACTTC.

This clonotype was found a few times. The chain joins TRBV20-1 to TRBJ2-5, with TRBD2 matching 12 bases. The V segment lost 3 bases and the J segment 1 base; nucleotides outside the gene matches: 3. The CDR3 runs to 15 residues. The V gene's germline CDR1 is DFQATT and CDR2 SNEGSKA (reference sequence). Here the CDR3 reads CSASPSGGVQETQYF. Written as DNA, the CDR3 is TGCAGTGCTAGTCCTAGCGGGGGGGTCCAAGAGACCCAGTACTTC.

This clonotype was picked up many times. V gene TRBV4-2 combines with J gene TRBJ2-1; the D is unclear. The CDR3 is 15 residues long. From germline, CDR1 is LGHNA and CDR2 YNFKEQ. The germline V and J ends were trimmed by 5 bases and 2 bases, with 13 bases remaining between them. The CDR3 region is CASSGEGVTYNEQFF. CDR3 DNA sequence: TGTGCCAGCAGCGGGGAAGGAGTGACCTACAATGAGCAGTTCTTC.

The sample holds a few counts of this clonotype. This rearrangement joins TRBV7-9 to TRBJ1-2; the match to TRBD1 covers 7 bases. Per the germline V gene, CDR1 is SEHNR and CDR2 is FQNEAQ (reference sequence). The CDR3 loop spans 14 amino acids. V lost 1 base, J lost 4 bases, and 3 bases stayed unmatched. CDR3 nucleotide sequence: TGTGCCAGCAGCTTAGAGACAGGGCTCTATGGCTACACCTTC. It codes for CASSLETGLYGYTF. Supplemented by reference TRBV7-9 and TRBJ1-2, the full variable domain reads DTGVSQNPRHKITKRGQNVTFRCDPISEHNRLYWYRQTLGQGPEFLTYFQNEAQLEKSRLLSDRFSAERPKGSFSTLEIQRTEQGDSAMYLCASSLETGLYGYTFGSGTRLTVV.

This clonotype was counted at least ten times. The chain combines TRBV6-5 with TRBJ2-2; D is unclear. Trimming shortened V by 2 bases and J by 6 bases, and 7 bases separated the two germline ends. This CDR3 has 13 amino acids. Germline-derived CDR1 and CDR2 are MNHEY and SVGAGI. This chain's CDR3 is CASSYLQPGELFF. CDR3 nucleotide sequence: TGTGCCAGCAGTTACCTTCAGCCCGGGGAGCTGTTTTTT.

This chain joins TRBV15 and TRBJ2-5; 8 bases are a match to TRBD2. V gave up 4 bases and J gave up 1 base; unmatched junction bases: 5. The CDR3 is 15 residues long. Germline CDR1 is LNHNV and CDR2 is YYDKDF (reference sequence). Written as DNA, the CDR3 is TGTGCCACCAGCACCCCCGGGAGGGGCCAAGAGACCCAGTACTTC. Residues: CATSTPGRGQETQYF.

Only a few counts were recorded for this clonotype. The chain uses TRBV6-2 or TRBV6-3 and TRBJ1-6; D gene uncertain. V was shortened by 5 bases and J by 7 bases, with 15 bases between the two germline ends. Germline lookup yields CDR1 MNHEY and CDR2 SVGEGT. CDR3 length: 15 residues. CDR3 in DNA: TGTGCCAGCAGTATGATGAGAGGAACGAATTCACCCCTCCACTTT. This encodes CASSMMRGTNSPLHF.

This clonotype was detected many times. The chain has TRBV7-9 and TRBJ2-5, with TRBD2 as a possible D gene (5 bases). V was pared by 1 base and J by 1 base, with 10 bases between. Germline V lookup: CDR1 SEHNR, CDR2 FQNEAQ (reference sequence). The CDR3 has 15 amino acids. DNA of the CDR3: TGTGCCAGCAGCTTAGGAGGGTGGAGCCAAGAGACCCAGTACTTC. Translating it yields CASSLGGWSQETQYF.

This clonotype was seen only a few times. The chain carries TRBV7-2 and TRBJ1-4; D perhaps matches TRBD1 (5 bases). V was shortened by 8 bases and J by 1 base, with 17 bases between the two germline ends. CDR1 and CDR2 from the germline V gene are SGHTA and FQGNSA. The CDR3 consists of 16 residues. CDR3 sequence: CASGSLGVGTNEKLFF. CDR3 in DNA: TGTGCCAGCGGCTCCCTAGGGGTAGGAACTAATGAAAAACTGTTTTTT. Combining the CDR3 with reference TRBV7-2 and TRBJ1-4 gives the whole variable domain GAGVSQSPSNKVTEKGKDVELRCDPISGHTALYWYRQSLGQGLEFLIYFQGNSAPDKSGLPSDRFSAERTGGSVSTLTIQRTQQEDSAVYLCASGSLGVGTNEKLFFGSGTQLSVL.